The entry that follows covers one T cell receptor (beta chain) sequence. What it binds is unknown. The data stem from a study of T cell repertoires in cytomegalovirus infection. Across the whole study: Matching HLA type and CMV infection were both indicated by public TCR beta signatures. Study results and limitations: Ex vivo, HLA-C-restricted CMV-specific TCR beta clonotypes prevailed over the rest of the response. There were carriers of CMV plus the relevant HLA, and cumulative public TCR beta family frequency identified them.

One entry per CDR3 protein results from TCRdb running MiXCR on the reads. There are about 530,000 distinct CDR3 sequences in the sample; about 26% occur only once, and less than 15% lies in the top ten. The germline V gene encodes CDR1 MNHNY and CDR2 SVGAGI (reference sequence). The CDR3 spans 15 residues. Germline trimming cut 3 bases from V and 3 bases from J; bases unmatched to any gene: 7. Sequencing was performed on PBMCs. The chain combines TRBV6-6 with TRBJ2-5; TRBD2 aligns across 7 bases. This receptor was identified in a human donor in good health (CMV status not recorded). Some clones in this sample may be carry-over from other donors' samples. CDR3 in amino acids: CASSYGGGVEETQYF. The DNA of the CDR3 is TGTGCCAGCAGTTATGGGGGGGGAGTGGAAGAGACCCAGTACTTC.